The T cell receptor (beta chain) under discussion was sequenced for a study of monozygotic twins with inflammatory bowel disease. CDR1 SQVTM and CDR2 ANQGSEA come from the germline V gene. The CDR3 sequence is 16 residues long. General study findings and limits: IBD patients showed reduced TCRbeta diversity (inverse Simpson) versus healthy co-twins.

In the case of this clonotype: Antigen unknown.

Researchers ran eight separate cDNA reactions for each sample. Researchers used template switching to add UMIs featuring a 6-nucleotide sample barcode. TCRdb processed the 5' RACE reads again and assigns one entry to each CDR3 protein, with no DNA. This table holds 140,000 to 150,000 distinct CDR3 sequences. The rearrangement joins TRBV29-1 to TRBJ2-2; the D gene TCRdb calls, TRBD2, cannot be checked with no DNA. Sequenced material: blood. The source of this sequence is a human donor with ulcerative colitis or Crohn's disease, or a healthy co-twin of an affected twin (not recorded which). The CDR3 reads CSVANSASGSTGELFF.